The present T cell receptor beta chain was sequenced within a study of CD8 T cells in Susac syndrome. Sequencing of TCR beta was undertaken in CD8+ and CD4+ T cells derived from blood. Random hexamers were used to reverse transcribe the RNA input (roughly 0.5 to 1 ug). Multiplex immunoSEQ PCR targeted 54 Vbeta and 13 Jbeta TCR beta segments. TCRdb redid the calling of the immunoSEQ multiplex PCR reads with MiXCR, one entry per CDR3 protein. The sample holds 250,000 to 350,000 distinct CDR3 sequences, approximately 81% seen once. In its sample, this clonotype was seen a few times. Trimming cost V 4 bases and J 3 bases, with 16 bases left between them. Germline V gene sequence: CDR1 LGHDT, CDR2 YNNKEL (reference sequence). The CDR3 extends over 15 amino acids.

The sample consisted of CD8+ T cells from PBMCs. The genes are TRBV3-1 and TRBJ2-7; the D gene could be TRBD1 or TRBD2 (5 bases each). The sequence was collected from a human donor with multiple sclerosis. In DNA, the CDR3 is TGTGCCAGCAGCCTCCTCCGGGACCCAATCTACGAGCAGTACTTC. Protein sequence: CASSLLRDPIYEQYF.